This T cell receptor beta chain was sequenced for a study of T cells in Graves' hyperthyroidism and ophthalmopathy. The study's findings and limits: Most expanded thyroid clonotypes above 0.001 recurred in blood. Ophthalmopathy was told apart from stable hyperthyroidism by a 13 V-J model.

This clonotype was counted at least ten times. No antigen is known for it. J lost 4 bases, V lost 5 bases, and 9 bases had no gene match. The CDR3 contains 15 residues. Germline assignment: CDR1 MGHDK and CDR2 SYGVNS. From RNA transcripts, TCR beta CDR3 regions were amplified. A first-round RT-PCR of the TCR CDR3 used the HTBI primer set. A single record per CDR3 protein comes from TCRdb applying MiXCR to the multiplex PCR reads. Of about 610,000 distinct CDR3 sequences listed, 46% are singletons. Sequencing used peripheral blood or thyroid tissue (not recorded which). The sequence came from a young woman with Graves' hyperthyroidism. This chain uses TRBV25-1 with TRBJ1-2; TRBD1 agrees at 8 bases. The CDR3 sequence is CASSFWTGLGYGYTF. The CDR3 DNA reads as TGTGCCAGCAGTTTTTGGACAGGGTTGGGCTATGGCTACACCTTC.